The T cell receptor (beta chain) under discussion was sequenced for a study of shared clonotypes between healthy human individuals. About the study: The plates for each donor numbered three CD4 naive, three CD4 memory, two CD8 naive and one CD8 memory.

TCRdb's copy holds only in-frame clones and misses some; the assay was immunoSEQ multiplex PCR. The sample contains about 1.1 million clones, 70% to 85% of which appear only once. Findings and limits, study-wide: The sampled material consisted only of blood, and tissue repertoires are likely to differ. Larger estimated richness was generally seen in naive subsets than in memory subsets.

Germline V lookup: CDR1 LNHDA, CDR2 SQIVND (reference sequence). Germline trimming cut 7 bases from V and 6 bases from J; bases unmatched to any gene: 5. This CDR3 spans 12 amino acids. This clone was picked up one time. Its antigen is still unknown. What was sequenced was memory CD4+ T cells from PBMCs. This sample's subset: CD45RA-negative fraction. The chain joins TRBV19 to TRBJ1-1; 7 nucleotides line up with TRBD1. The clonotype comes from a man aged 18 to 29 in good health. Some clones in this sample may be carry-over from other donors' samples. CDR3 region: CASIRDSAEAFF. The CDR3 DNA is TGTGCCAGTATACGGGACAGCGCTGAAGCTTTCTTT.